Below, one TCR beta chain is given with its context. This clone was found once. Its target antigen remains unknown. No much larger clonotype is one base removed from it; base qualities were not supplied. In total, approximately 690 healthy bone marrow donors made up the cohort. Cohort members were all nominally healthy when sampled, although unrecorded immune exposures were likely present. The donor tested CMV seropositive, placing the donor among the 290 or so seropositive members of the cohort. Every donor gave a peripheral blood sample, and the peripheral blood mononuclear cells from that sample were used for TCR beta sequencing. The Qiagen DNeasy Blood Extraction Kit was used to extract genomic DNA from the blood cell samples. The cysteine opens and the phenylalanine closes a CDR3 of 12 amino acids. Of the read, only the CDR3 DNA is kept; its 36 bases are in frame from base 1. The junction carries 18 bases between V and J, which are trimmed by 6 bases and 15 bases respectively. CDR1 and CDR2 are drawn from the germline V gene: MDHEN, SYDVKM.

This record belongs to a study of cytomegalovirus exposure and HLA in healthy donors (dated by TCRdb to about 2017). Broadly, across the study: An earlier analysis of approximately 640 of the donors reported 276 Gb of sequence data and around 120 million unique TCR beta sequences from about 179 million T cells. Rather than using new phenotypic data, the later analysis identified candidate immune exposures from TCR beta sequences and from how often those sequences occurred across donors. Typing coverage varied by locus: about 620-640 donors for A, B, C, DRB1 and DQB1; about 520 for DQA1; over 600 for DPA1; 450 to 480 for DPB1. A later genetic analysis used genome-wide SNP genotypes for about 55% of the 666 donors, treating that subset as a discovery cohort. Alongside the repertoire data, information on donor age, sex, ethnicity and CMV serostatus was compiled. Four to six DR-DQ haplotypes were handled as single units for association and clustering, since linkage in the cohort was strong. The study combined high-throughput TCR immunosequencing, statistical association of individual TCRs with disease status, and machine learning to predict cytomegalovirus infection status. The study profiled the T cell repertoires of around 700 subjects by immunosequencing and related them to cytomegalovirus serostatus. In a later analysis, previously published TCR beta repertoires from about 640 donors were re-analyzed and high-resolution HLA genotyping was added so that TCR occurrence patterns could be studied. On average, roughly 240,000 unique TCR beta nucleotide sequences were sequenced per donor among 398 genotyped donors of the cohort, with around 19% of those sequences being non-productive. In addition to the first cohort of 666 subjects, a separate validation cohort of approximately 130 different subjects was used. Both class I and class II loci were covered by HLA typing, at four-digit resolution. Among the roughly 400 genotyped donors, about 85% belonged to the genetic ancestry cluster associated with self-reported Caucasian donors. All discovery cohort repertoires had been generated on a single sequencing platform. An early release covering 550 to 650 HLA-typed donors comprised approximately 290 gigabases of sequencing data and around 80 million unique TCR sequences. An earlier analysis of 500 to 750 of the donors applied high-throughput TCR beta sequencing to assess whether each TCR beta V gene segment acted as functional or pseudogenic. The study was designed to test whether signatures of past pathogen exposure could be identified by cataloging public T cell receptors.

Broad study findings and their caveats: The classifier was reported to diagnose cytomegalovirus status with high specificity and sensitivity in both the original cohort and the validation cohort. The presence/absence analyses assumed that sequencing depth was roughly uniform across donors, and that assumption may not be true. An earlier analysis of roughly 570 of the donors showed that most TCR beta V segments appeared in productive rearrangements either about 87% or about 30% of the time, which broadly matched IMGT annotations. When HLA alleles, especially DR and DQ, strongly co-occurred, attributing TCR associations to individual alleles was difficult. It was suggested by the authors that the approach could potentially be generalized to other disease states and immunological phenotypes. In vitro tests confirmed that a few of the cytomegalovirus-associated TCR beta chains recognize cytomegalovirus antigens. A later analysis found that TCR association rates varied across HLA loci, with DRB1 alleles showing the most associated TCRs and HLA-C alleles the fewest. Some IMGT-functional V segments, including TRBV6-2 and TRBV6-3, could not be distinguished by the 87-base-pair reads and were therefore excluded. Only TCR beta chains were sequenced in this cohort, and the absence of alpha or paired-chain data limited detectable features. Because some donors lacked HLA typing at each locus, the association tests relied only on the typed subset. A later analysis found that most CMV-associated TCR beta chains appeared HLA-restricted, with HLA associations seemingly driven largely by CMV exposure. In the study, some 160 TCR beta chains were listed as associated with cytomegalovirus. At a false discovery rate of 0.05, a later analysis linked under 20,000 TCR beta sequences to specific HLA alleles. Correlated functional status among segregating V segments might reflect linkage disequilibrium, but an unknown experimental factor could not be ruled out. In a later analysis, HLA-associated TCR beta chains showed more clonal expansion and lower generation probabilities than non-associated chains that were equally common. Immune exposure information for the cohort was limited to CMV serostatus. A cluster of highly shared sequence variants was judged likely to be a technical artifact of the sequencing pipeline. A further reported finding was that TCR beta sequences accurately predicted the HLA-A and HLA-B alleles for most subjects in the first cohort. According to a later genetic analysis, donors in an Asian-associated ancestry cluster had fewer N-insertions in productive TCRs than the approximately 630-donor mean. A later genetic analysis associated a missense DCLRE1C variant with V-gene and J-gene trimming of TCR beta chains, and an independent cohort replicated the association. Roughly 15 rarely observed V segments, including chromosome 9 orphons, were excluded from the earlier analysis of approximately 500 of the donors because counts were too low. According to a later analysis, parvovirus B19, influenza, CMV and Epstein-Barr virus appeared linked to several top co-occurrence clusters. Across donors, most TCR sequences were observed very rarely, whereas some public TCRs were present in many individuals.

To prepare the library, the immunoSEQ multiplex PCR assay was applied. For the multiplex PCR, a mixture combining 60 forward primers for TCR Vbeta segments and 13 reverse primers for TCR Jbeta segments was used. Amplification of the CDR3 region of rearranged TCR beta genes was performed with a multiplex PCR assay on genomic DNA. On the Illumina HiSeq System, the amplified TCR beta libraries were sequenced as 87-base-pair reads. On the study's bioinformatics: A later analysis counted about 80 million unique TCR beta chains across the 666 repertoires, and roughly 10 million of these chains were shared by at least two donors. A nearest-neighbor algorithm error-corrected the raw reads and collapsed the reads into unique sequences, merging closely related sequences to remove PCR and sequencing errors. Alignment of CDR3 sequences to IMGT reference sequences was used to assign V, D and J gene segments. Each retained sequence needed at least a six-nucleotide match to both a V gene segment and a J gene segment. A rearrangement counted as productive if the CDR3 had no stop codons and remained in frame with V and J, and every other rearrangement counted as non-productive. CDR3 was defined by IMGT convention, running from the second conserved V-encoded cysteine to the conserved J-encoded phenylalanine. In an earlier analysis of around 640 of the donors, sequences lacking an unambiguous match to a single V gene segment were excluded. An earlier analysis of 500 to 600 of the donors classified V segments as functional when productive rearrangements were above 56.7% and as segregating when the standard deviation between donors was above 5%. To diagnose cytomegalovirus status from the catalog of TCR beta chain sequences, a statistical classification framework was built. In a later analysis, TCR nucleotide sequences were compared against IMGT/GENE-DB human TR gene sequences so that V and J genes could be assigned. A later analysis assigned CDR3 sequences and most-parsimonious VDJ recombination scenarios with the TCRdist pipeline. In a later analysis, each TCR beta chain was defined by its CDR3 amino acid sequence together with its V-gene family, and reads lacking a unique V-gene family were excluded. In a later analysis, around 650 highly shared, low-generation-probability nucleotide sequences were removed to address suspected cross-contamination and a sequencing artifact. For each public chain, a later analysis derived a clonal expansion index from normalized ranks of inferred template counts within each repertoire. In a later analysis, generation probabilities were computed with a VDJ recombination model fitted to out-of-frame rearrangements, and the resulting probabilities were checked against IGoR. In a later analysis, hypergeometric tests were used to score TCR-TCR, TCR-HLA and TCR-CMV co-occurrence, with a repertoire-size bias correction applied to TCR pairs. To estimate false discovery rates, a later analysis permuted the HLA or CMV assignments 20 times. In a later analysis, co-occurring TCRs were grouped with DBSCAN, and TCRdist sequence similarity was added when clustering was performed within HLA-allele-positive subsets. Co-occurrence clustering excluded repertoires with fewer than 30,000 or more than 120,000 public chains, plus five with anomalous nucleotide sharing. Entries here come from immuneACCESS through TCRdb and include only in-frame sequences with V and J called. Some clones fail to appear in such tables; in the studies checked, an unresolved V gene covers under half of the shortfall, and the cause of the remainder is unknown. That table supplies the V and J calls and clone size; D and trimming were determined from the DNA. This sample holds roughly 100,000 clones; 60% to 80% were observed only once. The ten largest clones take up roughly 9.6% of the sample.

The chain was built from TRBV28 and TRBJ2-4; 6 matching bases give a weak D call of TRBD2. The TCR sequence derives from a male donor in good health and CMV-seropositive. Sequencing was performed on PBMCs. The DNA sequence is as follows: TGTGCCAGCAGCTCCGACCAAGGGCGGGGGTACTTC. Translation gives CASSSDQGRGYF.